Listed below are T cell receptor beta chains from one sample, sequenced in a study of siplizumab effects on memory and regulatory T cells. The assay was immunoSEQ multiplex PCR, and TCRdb's table has in-frame clones only and misses some. The data hold some 88,000 clones, with around 89% observed a single time. Sequencing used CD4+ T cells sorted from blood. The source of these receptors is a human donor in good health. The CDR3 runs from the conserved cysteine through the conserved F or W. The order of the fields is CDR3 DNA, CDR3 protein, V gene, clone size, J gene, D gene. A D gene is named only where the DNA matches it firmly. A clone size is listed for some rows: how often the clone was seen (once, few, many), or a class if it is expanded.

CDR3nt: TGTGCCAGCAGCCCACAGGGAGGAGGTGACGAGCAGTACTTC; CDR3aa: CASSPQGGGDEQYF; v_gene: TRBV9; abundance: .; j_gene: TRBJ2-7; d_gene: .
CDR3nt: TGTGCCATCAGTGAAGGGAGCACTGAAGCTTTCTTT; CDR3aa: CAISEGSTEAFF; v_gene: TRBV10-3; abundance: .; j_gene: TRBJ1-1; d_gene: .
CDR3nt: TGTGCCAGCAGCCCAGAGGACAGGTACAATGAGCAGTTCTTC; CDR3aa: CASSPEDRYNEQFF; v_gene: TRBV7-9; abundance: .; j_gene: TRBJ2-1; d_gene: TRBD1
CDR3nt: TGTGCCAGCAGTTATACCGGACTAGTCCGGGCAGATACGCAGTATTTT; CDR3aa: CASSYTGLVRADTQYF; v_gene: TRBV5-4; abundance: .; j_gene: TRBJ2-3; d_gene: TRBD2
CDR3nt: TGTGCCTGGAGTCTTGGATACCAAGAGACCCAGTACTTC; CDR3aa: CAWSLGYQETQYF; v_gene: TRBV30; abundance: .; j_gene: TRBJ2-5; d_gene: .
CDR3nt: TGTGCCAGCAGCCATGGGGACTTAAAGCGGATAACAGATACGCAGTATTTT; CDR3aa: CASSHGDLKRITDTQYF; v_gene: TRBV11-2; abundance: .; j_gene: TRBJ2-3; d_gene: .
CDR3nt: TGTGCCAGCAGCTCAAATAAAAGGGTTGACACTGAAGCTTTCTTT; CDR3aa: CASSSNKRVDTEAFF; v_gene: TRBV7-8; abundance: .; j_gene: TRBJ1-1; d_gene: .
CDR3nt: TGTGCCAGCAGCCAAGATTTTGGGGAAGGAAACACCATATATTTT; CDR3aa: CASSQDFGEGNTIYF; v_gene: TRBV4-2; abundance: .; j_gene: TRBJ1-3; d_gene: .
CDR3nt: TGCGCCAGCAGCCACCCTATGACTAGCGGTCTTAAGTATGAGCAGTTCTTC; CDR3aa: CASSHPMTSGLKYEQFF; v_gene: TRBV4-1; abundance: .; j_gene: TRBJ2-1; d_gene: TRBD2
CDR3nt: TGTGCCAGCAGCGTAGAAGGCACGTCCTACAATGAGCAGTTCTTC; CDR3aa: CASSVEGTSYNEQFF; v_gene: TRBV9; abundance: once; j_gene: TRBJ2-1; d_gene: .
CDR3nt: TGTGCCAGTAGCCCTAGCGGGAGTATCTCAGATACGCAGTATTTT; CDR3aa: CASSPSGSISDTQYF; v_gene: TRBV19; abundance: once; j_gene: TRBJ2-3; d_gene: TRBD2
CDR3nt: TGCAGCGCTACTACCGGCGGGGGGCGAGAGCAGTACTTC; CDR3aa: CSATTGGGREQYF; v_gene: TRBV29-1; abundance: few; j_gene: TRBJ2-7; d_gene: TRBD2
CDR3nt: TGTGCCAGCAGCAAAGCGCTACTAGCGGGACCCACAGATACGCAGTATTTT; CDR3aa: CASSKALLAGPTDTQYF; v_gene: TRBV21-1; abundance: .; j_gene: TRBJ2-3; d_gene: .
CDR3nt: TGTGCCAGCAGTGGGCTGACAGGGATTAATGAAAAACTGTTTTTT; CDR3aa: CASSGLTGINEKLFF; v_gene: TRBV25-1; abundance: .; j_gene: TRBJ1-4; d_gene: TRBD1
CDR3nt: TGCAGCGTTCTCTGGGGTCCAGAGACCCAGTACTTC; CDR3aa: CSVLWGPETQYF; v_gene: TRBV29-1; abundance: once; j_gene: TRBJ2-5; d_gene: .
CDR3nt: TGCAGCGTTCTAGCGGGAGCCCACGAGCAGTACTTC; CDR3aa: CSVLAGAHEQYF; v_gene: TRBV29-1; abundance: once; j_gene: TRBJ2-7; d_gene: TRBD2
CDR3nt: TGTGCCTGGGGGGCAGGGAACGGCTACACCTTC; CDR3aa: CAWGAGNGYTF; v_gene: TRBV30; abundance: .; j_gene: TRBJ1-2; d_gene: .
CDR3nt: TGCGCCAGCAGCGAAAACCCGAATATGAACACTGAAGCTTTCTTT; CDR3aa: CASSENPNMNTEAFF; v_gene: TRBV5-1; abundance: .; j_gene: TRBJ1-1; d_gene: .
CDR3nt: TGTGCCAGCAGTTCGGGAGCGGGACCGAGCTCCTACAATGAGCAGTTCTTC; CDR3aa: CASSSGAGPSSYNEQFF; v_gene: TRBV27; abundance: few; j_gene: TRBJ2-1; d_gene: TRBD2
CDR3nt: TGTGCCAGCAGCTTAGATGGCCCGAGGGGGTACGAGCAGTACTTC; CDR3aa: CASSLDGPRGYEQYF; v_gene: TRBV7-6; abundance: .; j_gene: TRBJ2-7; d_gene: .
CDR3nt: TGCGCCAGCAGCCTCCCCGGGAGGGCAGCAGATACGCAGTATTTT; CDR3aa: CASSLPGRAADTQYF; v_gene: TRBV5-1; abundance: .; j_gene: TRBJ2-3; d_gene: TRBD2
CDR3nt: TGTGCCAGCAGTTATAAGGACTCGCGGGATACGCAGTATTTT; CDR3aa: CASSYKDSRDTQYF; v_gene: TRBV6-6; abundance: .; j_gene: TRBJ2-3; d_gene: .
CDR3nt: TGTGCCAGTAGTATAGCTGGAGACAGGGTGGGTGAGCAGTTCTTC; CDR3aa: CASSIAGDRVGEQFF; v_gene: TRBV19; abundance: once; j_gene: TRBJ2-1; d_gene: TRBD1
CDR3nt: TGTGCCAGCAGCCCCCGACTAGCGGGAGGTTCCGGTGAGCAGTTCTTC; CDR3aa: CASSPRLAGGSGEQFF; v_gene: TRBV7-2; abundance: .; j_gene: TRBJ2-1; d_gene: TRBD2
CDR3nt: TGCGCCAGCAGGAGCGGCGGGGAGGCCTACGAGCAGTACTTC; CDR3aa: CASRSGGEAYEQYF; v_gene: TRBV5-1; abundance: .; j_gene: TRBJ2-7; d_gene: .
CDR3nt: TGTGCCAGCAGTTACGGGAGAGGTTACCAAGAGACCCAGTACTTC; CDR3aa: CASSYGRGYQETQYF; v_gene: TRBV6-5; abundance: .; j_gene: TRBJ2-5; d_gene: .
CDR3nt: TGTGCCAGCAGCAACGGGGGGACAGATACGCAGTATTTT; CDR3aa: CASSNGGTDTQYF; v_gene: TRBV5-5; abundance: .; j_gene: TRBJ2-3; d_gene: TRBD2
CDR3nt: TGCGCCAGCAGCTTGGAACCAGGGAGCACAGATACGCAGTATTTT; CDR3aa: CASSLEPGSTDTQYF; v_gene: TRBV5-1; abundance: few; j_gene: TRBJ2-3; d_gene: .
CDR3nt: TGTGCCAGCAGCTTTCTTGGAGATACGCAGTATTTT; CDR3aa: CASSFLGDTQYF; v_gene: TRBV11-2; abundance: .; j_gene: TRBJ2-3; d_gene: .
CDR3nt: TGTGCCAGCAGTTCCCTAGGGGGCACGGGACAGCCCCAGCATTTT; CDR3aa: CASSSLGGTGQPQHF; v_gene: TRBV28; abundance: .; j_gene: TRBJ1-5; d_gene: TRBD1
CDR3nt: TGTGCCAGCAGCATCAGGAGTCAAGAGACCCAGTACTTC; CDR3aa: CASSIRSQETQYF; v_gene: TRBV7-9; abundance: .; j_gene: TRBJ2-5; d_gene: .
CDR3nt: TGTGCCAGCAGCTTCTCTACGGATCATAGCACAGATACGCAGTATTTT; CDR3aa: CASSFSTDHSTDTQYF; v_gene: TRBV5-6; abundance: .; j_gene: TRBJ2-3; d_gene: .
CDR3nt: TGTGCAAGTCGCCCTGAGGGGGACAGCGACTACGAGCAGTACTTC; CDR3aa: CASRPEGDSDYEQYF; v_gene: TRBV12-2; abundance: .; j_gene: TRBJ2-7; d_gene: .
CDR3nt: TGTGCCAGCAGTGTGGTAGGCGGTTTTGTTCAGCCCCAGCATTTT; CDR3aa: CASSVVGGFVQPQHF; v_gene: TRBV6-4; abundance: .; j_gene: TRBJ1-5; d_gene: .
CDR3nt: TGTGCCAGCAGCGCCTCCGGACCAGCGGATACGCAGTATTTT; CDR3aa: CASSASGPADTQYF; v_gene: TRBV9; abundance: .; j_gene: TRBJ2-3; d_gene: .
CDR3nt: TGTGCCAGCAGTTACTCTCTAGCGGGAGGGTCAGATACGCAGTATTTT; CDR3aa: CASSYSLAGGSDTQYF; v_gene: TRBV6-5; abundance: .; j_gene: TRBJ2-3; d_gene: TRBD2
CDR3nt: TGTGCCAGCTCACCACCTAGTATGCACACCGGGGAGCTGTTTTTT; CDR3aa: CASSPPSMHTGELFF; v_gene: TRBV18; abundance: .; j_gene: TRBJ2-2; d_gene: .
CDR3nt: TGTGCCAGCAGCTTAGGCACCCGGACAGGGGGGCCCTACAATGAGCAGTTCTTC; CDR3aa: CASSLGTRTGGPYNEQFF; v_gene: TRBV13; abundance: .; j_gene: TRBJ2-1; d_gene: TRBD1
CDR3nt: TGTGCCTGGAGTGCAAGGGGGCGAATTGGAAACACCATATATTTT; CDR3aa: CAWSARGRIGNTIYF; v_gene: TRBV30; abundance: .; j_gene: TRBJ1-3; d_gene: TRBD1
CDR3nt: TGCGCCAGCAGCCACCCCGGGACGGGCGCAGATACGCAGTATTTT; CDR3aa: CASSHPGTGADTQYF; v_gene: TRBV4-3; abundance: .; j_gene: TRBJ2-3; d_gene: .
CDR3nt: TGCGCCAGCAGCCAAGGTTTGGCTAGCGGGGACAATGAGCAGTTCTTC; CDR3aa: CASSQGLASGDNEQFF; v_gene: TRBV4-3; abundance: .; j_gene: TRBJ2-1; d_gene: TRBD2
CDR3nt: TGCGCCAGCAGCTTGGCAGGGGGCAACACTGAAGCTTTCTTT; CDR3aa: CASSLAGGNTEAFF; v_gene: TRBV5-1; abundance: once; j_gene: TRBJ1-1; d_gene: TRBD1
CDR3nt: TGTGCCAGCAGCGAACCGAAGGGGAGACGCGGCTACGAGCAGTACTTC; CDR3aa: CASSEPKGRRGYEQYF; v_gene: TRBV21-1; abundance: .; j_gene: TRBJ2-7; d_gene: .
CDR3nt: TGTGCTAGCAGCTTGGGACGGGGCGCGGGGGAGCTGTTTTTT; CDR3aa: CASSLGRGAGELFF; v_gene: TRBV7-7; abundance: .; j_gene: TRBJ2-2; d_gene: .
CDR3nt: TGTGCCAGCAGCCCCCGGTCCAGGGGGATCGTTCAGCCCCAGCATTTT; CDR3aa: CASSPRSRGIVQPQHF; v_gene: TRBV9; abundance: .; j_gene: TRBJ1-5; d_gene: TRBD1
CDR3nt: TGTGCCAGCAGTTATAACAGAGGCACAGATACGCAGTATTTT; CDR3aa: CASSYNRGTDTQYF; v_gene: TRBV6-5; abundance: .; j_gene: TRBJ2-3; d_gene: .
CDR3nt: TGTGCCAGCAGCTTAGAGGGATGGAAACTAGCCAAAAACATTCAGTACTTC; CDR3aa: CASSLEGWKLAKNIQYF; v_gene: TRBV11-3; abundance: .; j_gene: TRBJ2-4; d_gene: .
CDR3nt: TGTGCCAGCAAGGCTACTGGGGAGGATGAAGCTTTCTTT; CDR3aa: CASKATGEDEAFF; v_gene: TRBV27; abundance: few; j_gene: TRBJ1-1; d_gene: .
CDR3nt: TGCGCCAGCAGCTTGGCGCCTACGGGGGAGGCAGATACGCAGTATTTT; CDR3aa: CASSLAPTGEADTQYF; v_gene: TRBV5-1; abundance: .; j_gene: TRBJ2-3; d_gene: .
CDR3nt: TGTGCCAGCAGCTTAGACAGGATGGGGATTCAGTACTTC; CDR3aa: CASSLDRMGIQYF; v_gene: TRBV7-8; abundance: .; j_gene: TRBJ2-4; d_gene: .
CDR3nt: TGTGCCAGTAGTAGCCGACAGCCTGGAAACACCATATATTTT; CDR3aa: CASSSRQPGNTIYF; v_gene: TRBV19; abundance: .; j_gene: TRBJ1-3; d_gene: .